This record looks at one T cell receptor (beta chain) sequence and its context. V lost 6 bases to trimming and J lost 7 bases; unmatched junction nucleotides: 8. Germline V gene data show CDR1 as MNHNY and CDR2 as SVGAGI (reference sequence). The CDR3 consists of 14 residues. The sample belongs to a study of blood T cell repertoires in COVID-19. Only in-frame clones appear in the TCRdb table, and some are missing; sequencing was by immunoSEQ multiplex PCR. The sample has over 300,000 clones; approximately 88% are singletons. This clonotype was sampled from a man aged 18 to 29 who had recovered from COVID-19. The genes are TRBV6-6 and TRBJ1-4; 7 positions agree with TRBD1. The source material was peripheral blood. The CDR3 sequence: CASSKQGPGEKLFF. The CDR3 DNA is TGTGCCAGCAGCAAACAGGGGCCGGGTGAAAAACTGTTTTTT.